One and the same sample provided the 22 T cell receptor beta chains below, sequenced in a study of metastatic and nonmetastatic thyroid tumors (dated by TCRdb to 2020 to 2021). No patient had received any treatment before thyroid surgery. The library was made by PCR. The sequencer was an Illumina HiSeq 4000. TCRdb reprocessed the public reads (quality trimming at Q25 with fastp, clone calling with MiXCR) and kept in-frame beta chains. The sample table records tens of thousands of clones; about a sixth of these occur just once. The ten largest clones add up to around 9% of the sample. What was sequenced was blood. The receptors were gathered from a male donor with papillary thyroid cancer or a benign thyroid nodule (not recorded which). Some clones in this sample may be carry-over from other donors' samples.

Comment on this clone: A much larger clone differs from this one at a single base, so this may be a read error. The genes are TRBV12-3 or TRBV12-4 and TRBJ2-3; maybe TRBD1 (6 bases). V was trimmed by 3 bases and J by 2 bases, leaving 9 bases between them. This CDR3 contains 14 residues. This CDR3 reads CASSFHRDTDTQYF. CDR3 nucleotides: TGTGCCAGCAGTTTTCACAGGGACACAGATACGCAGTATTTT.

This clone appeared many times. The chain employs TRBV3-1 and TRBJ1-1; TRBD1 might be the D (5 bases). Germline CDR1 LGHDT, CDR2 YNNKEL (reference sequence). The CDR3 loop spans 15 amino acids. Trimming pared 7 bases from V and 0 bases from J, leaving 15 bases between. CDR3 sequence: CASTNLEGMNTEAFF. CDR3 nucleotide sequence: TGTGCCAGCACAAACTTGGAGGGGATGAACACTGAAGCTTTCTTT.

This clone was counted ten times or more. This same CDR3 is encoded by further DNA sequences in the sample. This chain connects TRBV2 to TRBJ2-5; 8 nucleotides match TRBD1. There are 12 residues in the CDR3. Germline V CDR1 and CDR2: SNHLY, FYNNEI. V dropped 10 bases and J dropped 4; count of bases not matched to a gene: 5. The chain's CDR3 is CAIGQGGETQYF. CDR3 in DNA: TGTGCCATAGGACAGGGAGGAGAGACCCAGTACTTC.

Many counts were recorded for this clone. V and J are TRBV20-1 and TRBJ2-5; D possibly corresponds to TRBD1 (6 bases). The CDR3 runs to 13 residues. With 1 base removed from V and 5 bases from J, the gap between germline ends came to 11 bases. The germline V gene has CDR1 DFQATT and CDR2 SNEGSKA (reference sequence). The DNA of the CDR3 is TGCAGTGCTAGAGTCAGGGGTCGGGAGACCCAGTACTTC. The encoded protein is CSARVRGRETQYF.

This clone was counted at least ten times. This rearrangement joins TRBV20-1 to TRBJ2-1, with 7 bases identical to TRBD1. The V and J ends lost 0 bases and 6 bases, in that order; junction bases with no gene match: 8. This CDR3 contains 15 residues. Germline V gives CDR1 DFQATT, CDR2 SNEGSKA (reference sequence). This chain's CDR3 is CSARDISRGTNEQFF. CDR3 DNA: TGCAGTGCTAGAGATATTAGCAGGGGGACCAATGAGCAGTTCTTC.

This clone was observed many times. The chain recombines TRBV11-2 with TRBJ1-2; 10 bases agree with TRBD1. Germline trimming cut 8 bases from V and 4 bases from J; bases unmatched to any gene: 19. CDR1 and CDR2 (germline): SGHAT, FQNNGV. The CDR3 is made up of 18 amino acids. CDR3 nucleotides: TGTGCCAGCCGCCAAAGGGGACAGGGGCCTCAAGTCGCCTATGGCTACACCTTC. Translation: CASRQRGQGPQVAYGYTF.

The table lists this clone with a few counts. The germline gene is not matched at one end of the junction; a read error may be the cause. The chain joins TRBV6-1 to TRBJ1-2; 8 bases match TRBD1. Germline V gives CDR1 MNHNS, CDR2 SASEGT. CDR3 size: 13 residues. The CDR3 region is CASREDRVGGYTF. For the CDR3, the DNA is TGTGCCAGCAGGGAGGACAGGGTTGGAGGCTATACCTTC.

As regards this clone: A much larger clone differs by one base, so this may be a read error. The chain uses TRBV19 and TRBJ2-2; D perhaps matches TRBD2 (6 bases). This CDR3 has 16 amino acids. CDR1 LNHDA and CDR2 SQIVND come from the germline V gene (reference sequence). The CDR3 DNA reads TGTGCCAGTAGTATTTCGGGGGTTGTACCCACCGGGGAGCTGCTTTTT. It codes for CASSISGVVPTGELLF.

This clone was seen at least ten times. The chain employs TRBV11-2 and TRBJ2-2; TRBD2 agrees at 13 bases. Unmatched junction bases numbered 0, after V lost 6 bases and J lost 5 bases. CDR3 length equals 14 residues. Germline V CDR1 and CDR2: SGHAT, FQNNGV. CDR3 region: CASRGLAGTGELFF. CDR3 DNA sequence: TGTGCCAGCAGGGGACTAGCGGGGACCGGGGAGCTGTTTTTT.

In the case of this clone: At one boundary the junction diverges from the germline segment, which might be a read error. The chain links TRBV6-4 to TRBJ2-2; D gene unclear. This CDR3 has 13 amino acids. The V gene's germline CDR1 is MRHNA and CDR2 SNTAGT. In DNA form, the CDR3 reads TGTGCCAGCAGTGAAAGTGAGGCCGGTGAGCTGTTTTTT. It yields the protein CASSESEAGELFF.

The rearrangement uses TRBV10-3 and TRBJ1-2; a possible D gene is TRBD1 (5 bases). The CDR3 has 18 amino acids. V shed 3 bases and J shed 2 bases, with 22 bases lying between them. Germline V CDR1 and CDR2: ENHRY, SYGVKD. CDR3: CAISESGGGGIENYGYTF. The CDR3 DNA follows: TGTGCCATCAGTGAAAGTGGTGGGGGGGGAATTGAGAACTATGGCTACACCTTC.

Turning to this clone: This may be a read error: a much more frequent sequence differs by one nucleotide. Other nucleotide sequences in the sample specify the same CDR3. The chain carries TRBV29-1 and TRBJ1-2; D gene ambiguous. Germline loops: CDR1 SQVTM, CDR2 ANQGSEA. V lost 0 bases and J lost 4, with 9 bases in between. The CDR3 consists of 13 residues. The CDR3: CSVEDVESYGYTF. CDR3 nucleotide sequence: TGCAGCGTTGAAGACGTTGAATCCTATGGCTACACCTTC.

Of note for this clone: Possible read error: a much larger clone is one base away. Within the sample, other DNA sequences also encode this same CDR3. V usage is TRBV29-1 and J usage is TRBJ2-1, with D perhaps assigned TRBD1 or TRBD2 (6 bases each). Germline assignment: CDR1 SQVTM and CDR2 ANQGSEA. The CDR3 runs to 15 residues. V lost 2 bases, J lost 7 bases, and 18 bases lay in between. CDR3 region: CSVEYLTGALNEQFF. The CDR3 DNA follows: TGCAGCGTTGAATACCTCACGGGGGCTCTTAATGAGCAGTTCTTC.

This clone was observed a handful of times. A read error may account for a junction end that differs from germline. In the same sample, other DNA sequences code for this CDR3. The CDR3 DNA reads as TGCGCCAGCAGTCCCCCCTTAGCTGGGGGGCTAGCGCCTGAGCAGTTCTTC. Residues: CASSPPLAGGLAPEQFF. The chain employs TRBV27 and TRBJ2-1; D could derive from TRBD1 or TRBD2 (6 bases each). The germline CDR1 and CDR2 sequences are MNHEY and SMNVEV (reference sequence). The CDR3 spans 17 residues.

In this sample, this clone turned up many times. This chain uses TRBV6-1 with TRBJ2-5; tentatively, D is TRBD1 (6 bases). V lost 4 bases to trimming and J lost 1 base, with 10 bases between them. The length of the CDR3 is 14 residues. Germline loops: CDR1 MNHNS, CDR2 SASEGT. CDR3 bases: TGTGCCAGCAGTGGGACAGCTACCCAAGAGACCCAGTACTTC. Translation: CASSGTATQETQYF.

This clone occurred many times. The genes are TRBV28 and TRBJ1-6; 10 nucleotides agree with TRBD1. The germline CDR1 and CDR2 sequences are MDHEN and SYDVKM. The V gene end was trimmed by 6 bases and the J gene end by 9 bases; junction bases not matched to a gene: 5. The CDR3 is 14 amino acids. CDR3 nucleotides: TGTGCCAGCAGCCCTGGACAGGGGGTTTCACCCCTCCACTTT. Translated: CASSPGQGVSPLHF.

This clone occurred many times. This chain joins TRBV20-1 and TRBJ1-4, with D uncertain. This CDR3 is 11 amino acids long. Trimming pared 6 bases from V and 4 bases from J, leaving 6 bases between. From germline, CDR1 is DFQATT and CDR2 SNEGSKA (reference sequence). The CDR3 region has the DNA TGCAGTGCCGGTCGTAATGAAAAACTGTTTTTT. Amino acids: CSAGRNEKLFF.

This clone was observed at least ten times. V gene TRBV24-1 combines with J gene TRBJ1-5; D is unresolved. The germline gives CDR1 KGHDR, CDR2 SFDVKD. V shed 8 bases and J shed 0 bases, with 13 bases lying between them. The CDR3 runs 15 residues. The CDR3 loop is CATNPKNYSNQPQHF. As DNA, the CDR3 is TGTGCCACCAACCCCAAGAATTATAGCAATCAGCCCCAGCATTTT.

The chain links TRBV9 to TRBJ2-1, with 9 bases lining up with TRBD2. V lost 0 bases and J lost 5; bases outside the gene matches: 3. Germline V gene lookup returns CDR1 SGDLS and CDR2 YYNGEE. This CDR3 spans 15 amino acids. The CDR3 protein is CASSVGLAGNNEQFF. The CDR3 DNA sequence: TGTGCCAGCAGCGTAGGGCTAGCGGGGAACAATGAGCAGTTCTTC.

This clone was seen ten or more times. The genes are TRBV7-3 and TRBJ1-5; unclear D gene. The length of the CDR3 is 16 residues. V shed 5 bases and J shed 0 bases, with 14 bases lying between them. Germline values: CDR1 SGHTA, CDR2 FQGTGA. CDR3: CASSNSDVISNQPQHF. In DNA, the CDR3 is TGTGCCAGCAGCAACTCGGACGTAATTAGCAATCAGCCCCAGCATTTT.

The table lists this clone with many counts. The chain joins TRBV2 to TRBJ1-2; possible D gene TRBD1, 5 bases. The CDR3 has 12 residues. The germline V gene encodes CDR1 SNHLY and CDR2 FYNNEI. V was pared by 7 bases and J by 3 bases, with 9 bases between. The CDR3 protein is CASITGDYGYTF. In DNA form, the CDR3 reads TGTGCCAGCATCACAGGAGACTATGGCTACACCTTC.

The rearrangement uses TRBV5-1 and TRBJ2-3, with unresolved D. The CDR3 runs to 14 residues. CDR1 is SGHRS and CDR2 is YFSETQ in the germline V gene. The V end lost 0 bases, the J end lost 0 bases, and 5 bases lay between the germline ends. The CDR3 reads CASSLEGSTDTQYF. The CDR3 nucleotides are TGCGCCAGCAGCTTGGAAGGCAGCACAGATACGCAGTATTTT.